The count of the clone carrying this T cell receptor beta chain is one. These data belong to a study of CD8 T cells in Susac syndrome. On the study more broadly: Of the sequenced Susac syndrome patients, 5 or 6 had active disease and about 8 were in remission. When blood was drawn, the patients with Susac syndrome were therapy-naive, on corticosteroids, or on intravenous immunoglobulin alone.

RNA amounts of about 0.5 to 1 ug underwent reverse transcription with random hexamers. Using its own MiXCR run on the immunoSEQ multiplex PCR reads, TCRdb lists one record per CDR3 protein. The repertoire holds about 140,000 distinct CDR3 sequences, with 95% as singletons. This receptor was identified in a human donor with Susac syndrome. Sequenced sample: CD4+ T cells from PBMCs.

The CDR3 here is CSARGERGKNNEQFF. As DNA, the CDR3 is TGCAGTGCTAGAGGGGAGCGGGGGAAAAACAATGAGCAGTTCTTC. The rearrangement uses TRBV20-1 and TRBJ2-1, with 8 bases lining up with TRBD2. CDR1 and CDR2 from the germline V gene are DFQATT and SNEGSKA (reference sequence). J was trimmed by 5 bases and V by 1 base; bases with no gene match: 7. CDR3 length: 15 amino acids.